The next 4 T cell receptor beta chains were all read from a single sample in a study of cytomegalovirus exposure and HLA in healthy donors. This PCR relied on a set of 60 Vbeta primers and 13 Jbeta primers. Sequencing used immunoSEQ multiplex PCR; TCRdb keeps in-frame clones, though not all of them. The sample records about 110,000 clones, roughly 79% being singletons. Material for sequencing was PBMCs. These receptors all come from a woman between 50 and 59 years old in good health and CMV-seropositive.

The gene calls are TRBV2 and TRBJ1-5; 9 bases map to TRBD1. This CDR3 contains 16 residues. CDR1 is SNHLY and CDR2 is FYNNEI in the germline V gene. Trimming at V came to 6 bases and at J to 0 bases, leaving 6 bases not matched to a gene. CDR3 sequence reads: CASRGWTGDSNQPQHF. The CDR3 DNA sequence: TGTGCCAGCAGGGGTTGGACAGGGGATAGCAATCAGCCCCAGCATTTT.

V and J are TRBV5-4 and TRBJ1-5; D is undetermined. Trimming took 0 bases from V and 4 from J, leaving 5 bases between them. The V gene's germline CDR1 is SGHNT and CDR2 YYREEE (reference sequence). The CDR3 length is 13 residues. CDR3 loop: CASSLDLNQPQHF. In DNA form, the CDR3 reads TGTGCCAGCAGCTTGGATTTAAATCAGCCCCAGCATTTT.

This chain links TRBV10-3 with TRBJ2-7; tentatively, D is TRBD1 (6 bases). This CDR3 region has 13 residues. Trimming removed 10 bases at V and 5 bases at J, with 18 bases between. Germline loops: CDR1 ENHRY, CDR2 SYGVKD. The CDR3 spells CANQKEQGHEQYF. DNA for the CDR3: TGTGCCAACCAAAAGGAACAGGGCCACGAGCAGTACTTC.

This rearrangement joins TRBV9 to TRBJ2-1; TRBD2 matches 7 bases. V lost 0 bases and J lost 4; bases outside the gene matches: 4. In germline, CDR1 is SGDLS, CDR2 YYNGEE. CDR3 length: 15 amino acids. The CDR3 reads CASSVEPSGYNEQFF. The CDR3 DNA sequence: TGTGCCAGCAGCGTAGAGCCTAGCGGATACAATGAGCAGTTCTTC.